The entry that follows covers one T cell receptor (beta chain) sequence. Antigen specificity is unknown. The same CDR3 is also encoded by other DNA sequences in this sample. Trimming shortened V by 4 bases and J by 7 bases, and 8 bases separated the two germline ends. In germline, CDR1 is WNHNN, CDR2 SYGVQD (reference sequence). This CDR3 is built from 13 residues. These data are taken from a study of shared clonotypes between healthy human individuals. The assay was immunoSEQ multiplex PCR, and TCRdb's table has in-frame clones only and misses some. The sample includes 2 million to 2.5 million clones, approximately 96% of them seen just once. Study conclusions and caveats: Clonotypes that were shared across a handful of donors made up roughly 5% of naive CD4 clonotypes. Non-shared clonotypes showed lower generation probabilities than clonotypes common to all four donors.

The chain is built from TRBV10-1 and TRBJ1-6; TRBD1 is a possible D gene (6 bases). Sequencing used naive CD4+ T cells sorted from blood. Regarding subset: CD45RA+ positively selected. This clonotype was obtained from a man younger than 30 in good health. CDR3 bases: TGCGCCAGCAGTGGGACAGCAAATTCACCCCTCCACTTT. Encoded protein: CASSGTANSPLHF.